The 28 T cell receptor beta chains given below trace back to one sample, sequenced in a study of cytomegalovirus exposure and HLA in healthy donors. PCR was performed using 60 Vbeta and 13 Jbeta primers. Method: immunoSEQ multiplex PCR; TCRdb's copy keeps in-frame clones and lacks some. The sample totals 100,000 to 150,000 clones; its top ten clones hold about 2.2%. The material sequenced was PBMCs. Receptors originate from a man between 35 and 55 years old in good health and CMV-seronegative.

V and J are TRBV5-5 and TRBJ2-7; a weak D match, TRBD1 (7 bases). V gave up 6 bases and J gave up 7 bases, with 17 bases separating them. The CDR3 has 13 amino acids. Germline values: CDR1 SGHKS, CDR2 YYEKEE (reference sequence). In nucleotides, the CDR3 is TGTGCCAGCAACGTGGCAGGGGGGAATGAGCAGTACTTC. Translated: CASNVAGGNEQYF.

The rearrangement joins TRBV6-5 to TRBJ1-2, with D perhaps TRBD1 (6 bases). The CDR3 is 12 amino acids. Trimming cost V 5 bases and J 3 bases, with 7 bases left between them. Germline V gene sequence: CDR1 MNHEY, CDR2 SVGAGI. The CDR3 nucleotides are TGTGCCAGCAGTCGGACAGACTATGGCTACACCTTC. This sequence encodes CASSRTDYGYTF.

CDR3 sequence (DNA): TGTGCCAGCAGCCTCCAAACCACAGGGACGAATGAGCAGTTCTTC. As protein: CASSLQTTGTNEQFF. The V gene is TRBV9, the J gene TRBJ2-1, with a possible D match to TRBD1 (6 bases). V gave up 4 bases and J gave up 7 bases, with 18 bases separating them. The V gene's germline CDR1 is SGDLS and CDR2 YYNGEE. The CDR3 loop spans 15 amino acids.

The chain couples TRBV29-1 to TRBJ1-1, with unresolved D. Trimming pared 7 bases from V and 3 bases from J, leaving 9 bases between. The CDR3 extends over 11 amino acids. Germline CDR1 reads SQVTM; CDR2 reads ANQGSEA. CDR3 sequence reads: CSGQSDTEAFF. CDR3 DNA: TGCAGCGGGCAGTCCGACACTGAAGCTTTCTTT.

The CDR3: CASSLGGRDTHEQYF. Written as DNA, the CDR3 is TGTGCCAGCAGTTTAGGCGGGCGCGATACCCACGAGCAGTACTTC. The rearrangement joins TRBV27 to TRBJ2-5, with TRBD2 as a possible D gene (5 bases). The end of the DNA is better explained by TRBJ2-7, so the J call may be wrong. Germline V CDR1 and CDR2: MNHEY, SMNVEV (reference sequence). CDR3 size: 15 residues.

This rearrangement joins TRBV5-1 to TRBJ1-1, with D maybe TRBD1 (6 bases). The CDR3 runs 13 residues. The germline CDR1 and CDR2 sequences are SGHRS and YFSETQ. V lost 0 bases and J 7 bases, leaving 10 bases between the germline ends. The CDR3 bases are TGCGCCAGCAGCTTGGGAGACAGGCTTGAAGCTTTCTTT. Translation: CASSLGDRLEAFF.

The CDR3 nucleotides read TGTGCCAGCAGCATTCGACAGGGCGAGCAGTACTTC. Translation: CASSIRQGEQYF. The chain recombines TRBV7-9 with TRBJ2-7, with 7 bases identical to TRBD1. Germline CDR1 and CDR2: SEHNR and FQNEAQ (reference sequence). This CDR3 spans 12 amino acids. V dropped 5 bases and J dropped 6; count of bases not matched to a gene: 4.

The rearrangement links TRBV27 to TRBJ2-7; TRBD1 matches at 7 bases. The germline V gene encodes CDR1 MNHEY and CDR2 SMNVEV (reference sequence). V lost 0 bases, J lost 3 bases, and 5 bases stayed unmatched. The CDR3 runs to 15 residues. Here the CDR3 DNA reads TGTGCCAGCAGTTTATCGGGACAGCCTCTCTACGAGCAGTACTTC. This gives the protein CASSLSGQPLYEQYF.

This sequence joins TRBV25-1 and TRBJ2-1; TRBD2 matches 8 bases. J lost 5 bases, V lost 6 bases, and 12 bases had no gene match. Germline lookup yields CDR1 MGHDK and CDR2 SYGVNS. This CDR3 comprises 16 residues. DNA of the CDR3: TGTGCCAGCAGCTCCACGACTAGCGATACGAACAATGAGCAGTTCTTC. It specifies CASSSTTSDTNNEQFF. The full variable domain, completed using reference TRBV25-1 and TRBJ2-1, is EADIYQTPRYLVIGTGKKITLECSQTMGHDKMYWYQQDPGMELHLIHYSYGVNSTEKGDLSSESTVSRIRTEHFPLTLESARPSHTSQYLCASSSTTSDTNNEQFFGPGTRLTVL.

The V call is TRBV30, the J call TRBJ1-2; D is undetermined. The CDR3 length is 14 residues. Per germline, CDR1 GTSNPN and CDR2 SVGIG (reference sequence). V lost 2 bases and J 2 bases, leaving 12 bases between the germline ends. Written as DNA, the CDR3 is TGTGCCTGGAGTCCAAACGGAGTAAACTATGGCTACACCTTC. It translates to CAWSPNGVNYGYTF.

The chain links TRBV9 to TRBJ2-3; D might be TRBD2 (5 bases). Germline CDR1 reads SGDLS; CDR2 reads YYNGEE. Trimming shortened V by 3 bases and J by 6 bases, and 8 bases separated the two germline ends. CDR3 length equals 12 residues. CDR3 loop: CASSALADTQYF. In nucleotides, the CDR3 is TGTGCCAGCAGCGCCCTAGCCGATACGCAGTATTTT.

The V gene is TRBV7-6, the J gene TRBJ2-7, with D possibly being TRBD1 (5 bases). Germline V gene lookup returns CDR1 SGHVS and CDR2 FNYEAQ. This CDR3 has 14 residues. V lost 2 bases to trimming and J lost 6 bases, with 14 bases between them. As DNA, the CDR3 is TGTGCCAGCAGCTTACATGGGGCTCTCGGCGAGCAGTACTTC. Translation gives CASSLHGALGEQYF. The whole variable domain, remainder taken from reference TRBV7-6 and TRBJ2-7, is GAGVSQSPRYKVTKRGQDVALRCDPISGHVSLYWYRQALGQGPEFLTYFNYEAQQDKSGLPNDRFSAERPEGSISTLTIQRTEQRDSAMYRCASSLHGALGEQYFGPGTRLTVT.

This chain uses TRBV10-1 with TRBJ1-4, with 9 bases fitting TRBD1. CDR3 length: 14 residues. J lost 8 bases, V lost 7 bases, and 8 bases had no gene match. CDR1 is WNHNN, CDR2 SYGVQD, per germline (reference sequence). This chain's CDR3 is CASNSDRGREKLFF. The CDR3 DNA reads TGCGCCAGCAACTCGGACAGGGGCCGCGAAAAACTGTTTTTT.

The chain links TRBV5-1 to TRBJ2-7; a possible D gene is TRBD2 (5 bases). The V and J ends lost 5 bases and 5 bases respectively, with 17 bases between them. Germline assignment: CDR1 SGHRS and CDR2 YFSETQ. CDR3 size: 14 residues. The CDR3 nucleotides are TGCGCCAGCAGTTATCAATCTCCCGGGGACGAGCAGTACTTC. This gives the protein CASSYQSPGDEQYF.

V usage is TRBV6-1 and J usage is TRBJ2-5, with D maybe TRBD2 (5 bases). The assigned J gene may be wrong: the sequence end matches TRBJ2-7 better. The CDR3 has 12 amino acids. Germline CDR1 and CDR2: MNHNS and SASEGT. DNA of the CDR3: TGTGCCACCGAGGGTGAATCCTACGAGCAGTACTTC. Translation: CATEGESYEQYF.

The V gene is TRBV5-4, the J gene TRBJ1-4; 8 bases agree with TRBD1. This CDR3 comprises 16 residues. Germline loops: CDR1 SGHNT, CDR2 YYREEE (reference sequence). The V and J ends lost 4 bases and 7 bases, in that order; junction bases with no gene match: 12. The CDR3 spells CASSVQLPGQAEKLFF. DNA for the CDR3: TGTGCCAGCAGCGTACAGCTACCGGGACAGGCTGAAAAACTGTTTTTT. Together with reference TRBV5-4 and TRBJ1-4, the CDR3 gives the full variable domain: ETGVTQSPTHLIKTRGQQVTLRCSSQSGHNTVSWYQQALGQGPQFIFQYYREEENGRGNFPPRFSGLQFPNYSSELNVNALELDDSALYLCASSVQLPGQAEKLFFGSGTQLSVL.

The V call is TRBV19, the J call TRBJ1-5, with a possible D match to TRBD1 (5 bases). Per the germline V gene, CDR1 is LNHDA and CDR2 is SQIVND (reference sequence). The CDR3 is made up of 14 amino acids. V lost 3 bases and J lost 7, with 13 bases in between. CDR3: CASSIQGIRQPQHF. CDR3 sequence (DNA): TGTGCCAGTAGTATCCAGGGCATTCGACAGCCCCAGCATTTT. Using reference TRBV19 and TRBJ1-5 for the parts outside the CDR3, the full variable domain is DGGITQSPKYLFRKEGQNVTLSCEQNLNHDAMYWYRQDPGQGLRLIYYSQIVNDFQKGDIAEGYSVSREKKESFPLTVTSAQKNPTAFYLCASSIQGIRQPQHFGDGTRLSIL.

V is TRBV13 and J is TRBJ2-3; D is ambiguous. The CDR3 extends over 13 amino acids. Trimming shortened V by 1 base and J by 2 bases, and 4 bases separated the two germline ends. CDR1 and CDR2 from the germline V gene are PRHDT and FYEKMQ (reference sequence). The CDR3 region is CASSLAVTDTQYF. In nucleotides, the CDR3 is TGTGCCAGCAGCTTAGCCGTCACAGATACGCAGTATTTT.

With respect to this clone: Relative to the germline gene, one junction end is altered; a read error may explain this. The chain uses TRBV4-3 and TRBJ2-3, with D hard to call. The CDR3 is made up of 15 amino acids. Germline V gives CDR1 LGHNA, CDR2 YSLEER. The CDR3 loop is CASSQGWASTDTQYF. The CDR3 coding sequence is TGCGCCAGCAGTCAAGGGTGGGCTAGCACAGATACGCAGTATTTT.

The chain carries TRBV23-1 and TRBJ1-1; D unclear. TRBV23-1 is labeled an ORF, and its function is uncertain. The CDR3 contains 15 residues. V was cut by 6 bases and J by 1 base, with 15 bases left in between. CDR3 in DNA: TGCGCCAGCAGCCCTTTGGGCCCTCCGAACACTGAAGCTTTCTTT. It translates to CASSPLGPPNTEAFF.

The genes are TRBV30 and TRBJ2-3; TRBD2 matches at 9 bases. Looked up from germline, CDR1 is GTSNPN and CDR2 is SVGIG (reference sequence). The trim removed 0 bases at V and 3 bases at J, leaving 7 bases unmatched. CDR3 length: 16 residues. CDR3 nucleotide sequence: TGTGCCTGGAGTGTAAAACTAGCGGGCTTGACAGATACGCAGTATTTT. This encodes CAWSVKLAGLTDTQYF.

J is TRBJ2-7 and V is TRBV9; 10 nucleotides align to TRBD2. V shed 0 bases and J 1 base; nucleotides not matched to a gene: 1. The CDR3 runs to 15 residues. Germline CDR1 and CDR2: SGDLS and YYNGEE. The DNA for the CDR3 is TGTGCCAGCAGCGTAGGAGCGGGAGGGTCCTACGAGCAGTACTTC. Its translation: CASSVGAGGSYEQYF.

This chain uses TRBV4-2 with TRBJ2-2; D unclear. Germline V gives CDR1 LGHNA, CDR2 YNFKEQ. Trimming took off 4 bases at V and 7 bases at J, with 7 bases between the two ends. The CDR3 consists of 12 residues. This CDR3 is CASSPRGGELFF. In DNA, the CDR3 is TGTGCCAGCAGCCCCCGAGGCGGGGAGCTGTTTTTT.

The V call is TRBV7-9, the J call TRBJ2-1, with TRBD1 as a possible D gene (6 bases). V was shortened by 5 bases and J by 1 base, with 9 bases between the two germline ends. This CDR3 has 14 amino acids. From germline, CDR1 is SEHNR and CDR2 FQNEAQ (reference sequence). The chain's CDR3 is CASSLGTSYNEQFF. As DNA, the CDR3 is TGTGCCAGCAGCCTCGGGACATCCTACAATGAGCAGTTCTTC.

V and J are TRBV6-1 and TRBJ2-7; 9 positions agree with TRBD1. CDR1 is MNHNS, CDR2 SASEGT, per germline. The CDR3 sequence is 15 residues long. The junction had 10 bases not matched to a gene; V was cut back by 7 bases and J by 3 bases. CDR3: CASIRARDRVYEQYF. The CDR3 DNA sequence: TGTGCCAGCATCCGGGCCCGGGACAGGGTCTACGAGCAGTACTTC.

This chain connects TRBV10-1 to TRBJ2-3; TRBD2 matches at 12 bases. This CDR3 spans 13 amino acids. Per the germline V gene, CDR1 is WNHNN and CDR2 is SYGVQD (reference sequence). The J segment lost 12 bases and the V segment lost 5 bases, leaving 6 bases of the junction unmatched. DNA of the CDR3: TGCGCCAGCAGTCCTGAGACTAGCGGGAGACAGTATTTT. Translation: CASSPETSGRQYF.

This rearrangement joins TRBV5-1 to TRBJ1-2, with 8 bases fitting TRBD1. V lost 4 bases and J lost 8; bases outside the gene matches: 7. Germline CDR1 SGHRS, CDR2 YFSETQ. The CDR3 has 13 amino acids. This chain's CDR3 is CASSPDRAEGYTF. The DNA of the CDR3 is TGCGCCAGCAGCCCGGACAGGGCGGAAGGCTACACCTTC.

This sequence joins TRBV5-1 and TRBJ1-5; 7 bases match TRBD1. CDR1 is SGHRS and CDR2 is YFSETQ in the germline V gene. The trim removed 0 bases at V and 4 bases at J, leaving 1 base unmatched. This CDR3 spans 14 amino acids. CDR3 DNA: TGCGCCAGCAGCTTGGGGACAGGTAATCAGCCCCAGCATTTT. Its translation is CASSLGTGNQPQHF.